This paragraph covers one TCR beta chain sequence. This clonotype showed up just a few times. The antigen it recognizes is unknown. No clone much larger than this one lies a single base away; base qualities are absent. The sample originates from a study of blood T cells in healthy people across ages (dated by TCRdb to between 2014 and 2017). Regarding the complete study: In model experiments, template switching captured about one uniquely barcoded TCR beta cDNA molecule for every two T cells. Using deep sequencing normalized with unique cDNA molecular identifiers, the study measured how TCR beta repertoire diversity changes with age. Donors of different ages were randomly distributed across sequencing lanes to avoid experimental bias. Two additional independent replicas of 1 million unique cDNA reads from the same blood draw were analyzed for two donors (one aged 18 to 30 and one aged 80 or older). The donors were split into four age groups: young (average about 15 years), middle-aged (nearly 40), aged (over 55) and long-lived (more than 80).

The donors were 40 or so Caucasian individuals from Russia, aged roughly 6 to 100 years, who were systemically healthy. Ten milliliters of peripheral blood were drawn from each donor into EDTA-treated Vacutainer tubes. Ficoll-Paque density-gradient centrifugation was used to isolate PBMCs, with at least 7 million per sample. Trizol reagent was used to extract total RNA from the PBMCs, yielding at least 6 micrograms per sample. The percentages of naive CD45RAhigh/CD27high T cells were determined by flow cytometry on a PBMC aliquot from every donor. Libraries were built with 5' RACE. Sequencing was performed on an Illumina HiSeq 2500. The second PCR ran for about 6 to 12 cycles and used a J-beta primer mix along with a sample-barcoded 5' primer. A unique molecular identifier was introduced onto each TCR beta cDNA molecule by a template-switch 5' adaptor carrying 12 random nucleotides. Each sample yielded at least 2.5 million CDR3-containing paired-end reads. All of the RNA was converted into first-strand cDNA using the Mint cDNA synthesis kit, with a TRBC-specific oligonucleotide serving as the primer. All cDNA was treated with uracil-DNA glycosylase and then went through a first 18-cycle PCR with the universal primers M1SS and BC2_uni_R. As for the original processing: For normalization, 1 million high-quality reads were randomly selected from each sample, with every read carrying a distinct molecular identifier. Instead of being binned into consensus sequences, reads that shared molecular identifiers were thrown out. MiTCR, run with a Q25 quality threshold and the strictest error-elimination algorithm, handled CDR3 identification, clonotype clustering and error correction. A nonparametric unseen species model using Euler transformation provided a lower-bound estimate of total TCR beta diversity. In TCRdb, the public reads were trimmed at Q25 with fastp and aligned with MiXCR, with productive beta chains retained. Rows merge per CDR3 protein into single entries with the most common DNA and genes. These V and J calls originate from TCRdb's pipeline instead of the authors' own analysis. This sample comprises 850,000 to 1,000,000 distinct CDR3 sequences, roughly 50% of them detected only once. Clones ranked in the top ten supply roughly a fifth of the sample.

The CDR3 goes from the cysteine to the phenylalanine over 13 residues. Only the CDR3 region is kept as DNA, spanning 39 bases read in frame from base 1. The V end loses 2 bases and the J end loses 1 base, and a stretch of 6 bases separates them. The germline V gene supplies CDR1 SQVTM and CDR2 ANQGSEA. The full study reports these points: Compared with the aged group, the long-lived group had more naive CD4+ T cells, fewer expanded clones and increased TCR diversity, a pattern suggesting age selection. Estimates of total diversity from one million sequenced T cells were regarded as lower bounds and underestimates. Since profiling was done on bulk unsorted PBMCs, naive and antigen-experienced compartments could not be conclusively compared. Because donor CMV infection status was unknown, age-related changes in expanded clonotypes were potentially confounded. A strong correlation was found between observed TCR beta diversity and the percentage of naive T cells measured by flow cytometry. As age increased, observed TCR beta diversity per million T cells dropped in a roughly linear way, and a significant reduction was already evident by age 40.

The source material was blood. The sequence was obtained from a woman in her sixties or seventies in good health. The V and J segments used are TRBV29-1 and TRBJ2-4, with an unclear D gene assignment. The CDR3 has the sequence CSVELAAKNIQYF. The nucleotide sequence reads TGCAGCGTTGAATTGGCCGCCAAAAACATTCAGTACTTC.